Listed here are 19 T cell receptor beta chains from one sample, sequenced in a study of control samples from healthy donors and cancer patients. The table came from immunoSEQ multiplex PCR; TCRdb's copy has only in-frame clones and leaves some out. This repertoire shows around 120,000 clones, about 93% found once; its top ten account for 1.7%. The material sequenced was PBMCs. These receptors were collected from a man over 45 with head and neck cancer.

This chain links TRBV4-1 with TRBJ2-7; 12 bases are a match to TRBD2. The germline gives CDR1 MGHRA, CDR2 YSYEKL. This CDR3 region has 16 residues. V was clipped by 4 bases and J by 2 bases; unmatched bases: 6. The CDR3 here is CASSRPTSGGAYEQYF. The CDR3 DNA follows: TGCGCCAGCAGCCGCCCGACTAGCGGGGGTGCCTACGAGCAGTACTTC.

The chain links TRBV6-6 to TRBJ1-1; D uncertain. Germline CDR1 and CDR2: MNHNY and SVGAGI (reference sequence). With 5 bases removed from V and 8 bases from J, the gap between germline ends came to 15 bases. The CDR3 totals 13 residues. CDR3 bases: TGTGCCAGCAGTCAACGGGCAGGTGGGGAAGCTTTCTTT. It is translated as CASSQRAGGEAFF.

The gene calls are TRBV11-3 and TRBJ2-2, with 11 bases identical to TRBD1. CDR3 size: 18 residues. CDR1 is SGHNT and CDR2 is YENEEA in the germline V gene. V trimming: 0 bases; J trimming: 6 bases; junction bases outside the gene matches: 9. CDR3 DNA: TGTGCCAGCAGCTTAGATTCCCCGGGACAGGGGGATGCCGGGGAGCTGTTTTTT. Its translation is CASSLDSPGQGDAGELFF.

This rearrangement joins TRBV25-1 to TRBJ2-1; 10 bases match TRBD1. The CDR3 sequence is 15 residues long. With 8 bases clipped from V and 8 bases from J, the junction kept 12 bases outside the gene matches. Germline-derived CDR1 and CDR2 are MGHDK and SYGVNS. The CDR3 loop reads CASQRPGQGRDEQFF. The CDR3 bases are TGTGCCAGCCAAAGGCCGGGACAGGGGAGAGATGAGCAGTTCTTC.

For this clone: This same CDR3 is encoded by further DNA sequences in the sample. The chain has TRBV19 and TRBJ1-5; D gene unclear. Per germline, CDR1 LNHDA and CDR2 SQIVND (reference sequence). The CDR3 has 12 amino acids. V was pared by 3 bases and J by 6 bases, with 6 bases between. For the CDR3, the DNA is TGTGCCAGTAGTATCCGCGGTCAGCCCCAGCATTTT. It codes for CASSIRGQPQHF. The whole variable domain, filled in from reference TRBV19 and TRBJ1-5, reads DGGITQSPKYLFRKEGQNVTLSCEQNLNHDAMYWYRQDPGQGLRLIYYSQIVNDFQKGDIAEGYSVSREKKESFPLTVTSAQKNPTAFYLCASSIRGQPQHFGDGTRLSIL.

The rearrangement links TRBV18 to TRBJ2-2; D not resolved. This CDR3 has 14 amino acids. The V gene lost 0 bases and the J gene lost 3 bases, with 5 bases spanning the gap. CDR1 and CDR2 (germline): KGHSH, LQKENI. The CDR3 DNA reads TGTGCCAGCTCACCACCGAATTACACCGGGGAGCTGTTTTTT. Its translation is CASSPPNYTGELFF.

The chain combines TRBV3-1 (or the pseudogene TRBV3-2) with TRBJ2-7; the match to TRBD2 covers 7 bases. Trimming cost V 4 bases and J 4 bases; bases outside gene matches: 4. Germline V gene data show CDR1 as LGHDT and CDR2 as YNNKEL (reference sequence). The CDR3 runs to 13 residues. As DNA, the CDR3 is TGTGCCAGCAGCCGACTAGCTTCTTACGAGCAGTACTTC. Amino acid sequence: CASSRLASYEQYF.

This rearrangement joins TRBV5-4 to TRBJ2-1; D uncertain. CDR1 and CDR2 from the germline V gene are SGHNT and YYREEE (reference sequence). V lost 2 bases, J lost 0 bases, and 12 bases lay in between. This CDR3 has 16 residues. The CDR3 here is CASSFGVGSSYNEQFF. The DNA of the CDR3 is TGTGCCAGCAGCTTTGGAGTGGGAAGCTCCTACAATGAGCAGTTCTTC.

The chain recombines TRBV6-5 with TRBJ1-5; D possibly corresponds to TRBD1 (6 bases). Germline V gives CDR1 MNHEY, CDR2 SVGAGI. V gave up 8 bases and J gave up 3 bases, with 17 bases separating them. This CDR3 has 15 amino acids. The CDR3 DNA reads TGTGCCAGCGGATACCCGGGACAACTCAATCAGCCCCAGCATTTT. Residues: CASGYPGQLNQPQHF.

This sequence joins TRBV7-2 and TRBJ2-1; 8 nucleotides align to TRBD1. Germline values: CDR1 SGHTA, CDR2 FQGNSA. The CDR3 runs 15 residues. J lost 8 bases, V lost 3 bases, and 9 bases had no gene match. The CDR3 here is CASSFRTGRRDEQFF. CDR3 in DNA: TGTGCCAGCAGCTTCCGGACAGGGCGGAGGGATGAGCAGTTCTTC.

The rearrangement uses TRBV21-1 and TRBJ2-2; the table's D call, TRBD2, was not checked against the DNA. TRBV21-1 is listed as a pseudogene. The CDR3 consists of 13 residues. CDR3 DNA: TGTGCCAGCAGCATTCGGGGTACCGGGGAGCTGTTTTTT. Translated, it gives CASSIRGTGELFF.

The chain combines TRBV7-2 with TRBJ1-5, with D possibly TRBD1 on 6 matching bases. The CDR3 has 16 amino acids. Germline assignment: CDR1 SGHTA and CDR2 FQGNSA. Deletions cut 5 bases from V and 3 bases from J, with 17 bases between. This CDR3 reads CASSLTGMGPNQPQHF. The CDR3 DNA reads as TGTGCCAGCAGCCTAACAGGGATGGGCCCCAATCAGCCCCAGCATTTT.

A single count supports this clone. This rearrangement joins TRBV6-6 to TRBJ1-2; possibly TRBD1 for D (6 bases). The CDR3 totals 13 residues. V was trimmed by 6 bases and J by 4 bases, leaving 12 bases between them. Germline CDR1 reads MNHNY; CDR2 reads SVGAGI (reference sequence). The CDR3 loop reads CASSHGQLYGYTF. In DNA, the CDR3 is TGTGCCAGCAGCCACGGACAGCTCTATGGCTACACCTTC.

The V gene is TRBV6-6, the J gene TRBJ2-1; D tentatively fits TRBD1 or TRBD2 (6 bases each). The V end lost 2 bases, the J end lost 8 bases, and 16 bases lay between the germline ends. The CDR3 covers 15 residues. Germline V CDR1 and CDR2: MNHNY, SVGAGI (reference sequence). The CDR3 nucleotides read TGTGCCAGCAGTTACCCCGGGGGCACTTCGGATGAGCAGTTCTTC. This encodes CASSYPGGTSDEQFF.

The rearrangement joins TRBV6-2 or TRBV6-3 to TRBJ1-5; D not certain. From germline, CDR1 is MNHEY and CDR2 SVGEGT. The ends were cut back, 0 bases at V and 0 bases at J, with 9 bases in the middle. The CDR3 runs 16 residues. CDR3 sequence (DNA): TGTGCCAGCAGTTACTCGAGGCAATATAGCAATCAGCCCCAGCATTTT. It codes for CASSYSRQYSNQPQHF.

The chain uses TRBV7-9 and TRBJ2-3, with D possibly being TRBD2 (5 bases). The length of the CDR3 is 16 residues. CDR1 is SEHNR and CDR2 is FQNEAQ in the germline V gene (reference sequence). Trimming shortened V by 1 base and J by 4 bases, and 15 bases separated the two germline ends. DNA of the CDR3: TGTGCCAGCAGCTTAGGTACGAGGGTGAGCTCAGATACGCAGTATTTT. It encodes CASSLGTRVSSDTQYF.

The chain's CDR3 is CAWSARGTEAFF. The DNA of the CDR3 is TGTGCCTGGAGTGCCCGGGGCACTGAAGCTTTCTTT. The J gene is TRBJ1-1, the V gene TRBV30; D is unclear. CDR3 length: 12 residues. Trimming left V 1 base short and J 4 bases short, with 7 bases between. Germline V lookup: CDR1 GTSNPN, CDR2 SVGIG (reference sequence).

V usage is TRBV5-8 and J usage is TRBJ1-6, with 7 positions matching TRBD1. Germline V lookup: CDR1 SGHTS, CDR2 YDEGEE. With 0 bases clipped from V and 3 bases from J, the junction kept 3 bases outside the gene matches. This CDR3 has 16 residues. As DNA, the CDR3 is TGTGCCAGCAGCTTGGGGACAGGCATCTATAATTCACCCCTCCACTTT. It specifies CASSLGTGIYNSPLHF.

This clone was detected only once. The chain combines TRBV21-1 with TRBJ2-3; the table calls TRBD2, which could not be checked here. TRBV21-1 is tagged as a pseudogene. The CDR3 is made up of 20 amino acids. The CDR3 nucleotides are TGTGCCAACAGCAATGGGTTAGTTCAGGCGGGGGACGTAAGCACAGATACGCAGTATTTT. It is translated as CANSNGLVQAGDVSTDTQYF.